The 32 T cell receptor beta chains presented below share a single source sample, sequenced in a study of read filtering for tumor transcriptome and immune sequencing. Molecular barcoded adaptors covering alpha/delta and beta/gamma chains were used on approximately 400 ng RNA. Using its own MiXCR run on the reads, TCRdb lists one record per CDR3 protein. Of some 120,000 distinct CDR3 sequences in the sample, about an eighth were seen once. The specimen sequenced was a population of CD138-negative cells sorted from bone marrow. These receptors were taken from a donor at least 40 years old with multiple myeloma.

Note on this clonotype: A much larger clone sits a single nucleotide away, making a read error possible. J is TRBJ2-3 and V is TRBV29-1, with 7 bases fitting TRBD2. CDR3 length: 14 amino acids. Germline CDR1 SQVTM, CDR2 ANQGSEA. The CDR3 coding sequence is TGCAGCGTTGAACGCGGGACTACCACAGATACGCCGTATTTT. Protein: CSVERGTTTDTPYF.

This clonotype has ten or more counts. The rearrangement links TRBV7-9 to TRBJ2-1; D remains unclear. CDR3 length: 13 amino acids. V dropped 2 bases and J dropped 5 bases, with 7 bases sitting between them. The germline V gene has CDR1 SEHNR and CDR2 FQNEAQ (reference sequence). The CDR3 protein is CASSLSPHNEQFF. In DNA form, the CDR3 reads TGTGCCAGCAGCTTAAGCCCCCACAATGAGCAGTTCTTC.

This clonotype was counted ten times or more. The CDR3 protein is CASSLDGGSGANVLTF. Written as DNA, the CDR3 is TGTGCCAGCAGCTTAGACGGGGGGTCTGGGGCCAACGTCCTGACTTTC. J is TRBJ2-6 and V is TRBV7-2; TRBD2 matches 7 bases. V dropped 1 base and J dropped 1; count of bases not matched to a gene: 1. The CDR3 is 16 residues long. Germline V gives CDR1 SGHTA, CDR2 FQGNSA. The variable domain in full, completed from reference TRBV7-2 and TRBJ2-6, reads GAGVSQSPSNKVTEKGKDVELRCDPISGHTALYWYRQSLGQGLEFLIYFQGNSAPDKSGLPSDRFSAERTGGSVSTLTIQRTQQEDSAVYLCASSLDGGSGANVLTFGAGSRLTVL.

This clonotype came up many times. The V gene is TRBV6-5, the J gene TRBJ2-5; 9 nucleotides agree with TRBD2. V was pared by 5 bases and J by 5 bases, with 9 bases of the junction left unmatched. The CDR3 is made up of 15 amino acids. The germline V gene encodes CDR1 MNHEY and CDR2 SVGAGI. CDR3 nucleotides: TGTGCCAGCAGTACCAATAGCGGGGGTGATGAGACCCAGTACTTC. Translation: CASSTNSGGDETQYF.

Many counts were recorded for this clonotype. The J gene is TRBJ2-5, the V gene TRBV5-1, with D unclear. Germline assignment: CDR1 SGHRS and CDR2 YFSETQ. The CDR3 extends over 12 amino acids. Trimming stripped 2 bases from V and 5 bases from J, with 7 bases between. CDR3 sequence reads: CASSFQAETQYF. CDR3 coding DNA: TGCGCCAGCAGCTTCCAGGCCGAGACCCAGTACTTC.

In this sample, this clonotype turned up many times. This chain connects TRBV10-1 to TRBJ2-7; TRBD2 matches 11 bases. The CDR3 runs 18 residues. The junction had 16 bases not matched to a gene; V was cut back by 9 bases and J by 0 bases. CDR1 and CDR2 from the germline V gene are WNHNN and SYGVQD (reference sequence). The CDR3 DNA sequence: TGCGCCAGTAAGTTAGCGGGAGGGCCTTGTGTGTTCTCCTACGAGCAGTACTTC. Its translation: CASKLAGGPCVFSYEQYF.

There are a few counts of this clonotype. The chain combines TRBV7-2 with TRBJ1-2, with a tentative D call TRBD1 (5 bases). The CDR3 length is 14 residues. V was trimmed by 2 bases and J by 4 bases, leaving 11 bases between them. Germline V gives CDR1 SGHTA, CDR2 FQGNSA. For the CDR3, the DNA is TGTGCCAGCAGCTTACTGGGACTTACCTATGGCTACACCTTC. As protein: CASSLLGLTYGYTF.

At least ten counts were recorded for this clonotype. The rearrangement links TRBV14 to TRBJ2-5; D is uncertain. V gave up 9 bases and J gave up 2 bases, with 10 bases separating them. The germline V gene encodes CDR1 SGHDN and CDR2 FVKESK. The length of the CDR3 is 12 residues. CDR3 coding DNA: TGTGCCAGTGGACCACGACAAGAGACCCAGTACTTC. Residues: CASGPRQETQYF.

A few counts support this clonotype. A read error may be the cause here, since a much bigger clone is one base away. V gene TRBV5-1 combines with J gene TRBJ2-1; 9 nucleotides match TRBD2. The V gene's germline CDR1 is SGHRS and CDR2 YFSETQ. This CDR3 spans 15 amino acids. The CDR3 nucleotides are TGCGCCAGCAGCTTGAAGCGGGGGGCACACAATGGGCAGTTCTTC. Encoded protein: CASSLKRGAHNGQFF.

This clonotype was counted at least ten times. The chain has TRBV20-1 and TRBJ2-7, with TRBD2 matching over 11 bases. The length of the CDR3 is 14 residues. Unmatched junction bases numbered 5, after V lost 3 bases and J lost 4 bases. Germline V lookup: CDR1 DFQATT, CDR2 SNEGSKA (reference sequence). The chain's CDR3 is CSARGASGRYEQYF. The CDR3 DNA reads as TGCAGTGCTAGGGGTGCTAGCGGGAGGTACGAGCAGTACTTC.

This clonotype was seen many times. V and J are TRBV5-1 and TRBJ2-7; D is undetermined. V lost 4 bases, J lost 6 bases, and 11 bases lay in between. Per the germline V gene, CDR1 is SGHRS and CDR2 is YFSETQ. The CDR3 is made up of 12 amino acids. CDR3 sequence (DNA): TGCGCCAGCAGCCCGCCGGGTGTCGAGCAGTACTTC. It yields the protein CASSPPGVEQYF. The full variable domain, with the rest looked up from reference TRBV5-1 and TRBJ2-7, is KAGVTQTPRYLIKTRGQQVTLSCSPISGHRSVSWYQQTPGQGLQFLFEYFSETQRNKGNFPGRFSGRQFSNSRSEMNVSTLELGDSALYLCASSPPGVEQYFGPGTRLTVT.

Worth noting for this clonotype: Compared with germline, one end of the junction differs, possibly owing to a read error. This chain joins TRBV9 and TRBJ2-1, with D perhaps being TRBD1 or TRBD2 (5 bases each). CDR1 and CDR2 from the germline V gene are SGDLS and YYNGEE. This CDR3 comprises 15 residues. The CDR3 nucleotides are TGTGCCAGCAGCGAGGGACCACAATACTACAACGAGCAGTTCTTC. Protein sequence: CASSEGPQYYNEQFF. Together with reference TRBV9 and TRBJ2-1, the CDR3 gives the full variable domain: DSGVTQTPKHLITATGQRVTLRCSPRSGDLSVYWYQQSLDQGLQFLIQYYNGEERAKGNILERFSAQQFPDLHSELNLSSLELGDSALYFCASSEGPQYYNEQFFGPGTRLTVL.

This clonotype was found many times. V is TRBV12-3 or TRBV12-4 and J is TRBJ1-1; D unresolved. CDR3 length: 12 residues. V lost 3 bases and J lost 5, with 7 bases in between. CDR3 sequence reads: CASSLGRTEAFF. CDR3 in DNA: TGTGCCAGCAGTTTGGGGAGGACTGAAGCTTTCTTT.

This clonotype was seen repeatedly, ten times or more. V usage is TRBV6-1 and J usage is TRBJ1-1; D perhaps matches TRBD1 (6 bases). Per germline, CDR1 MNHNS and CDR2 SASEGT. The CDR3 runs 13 residues. V was clipped by 10 bases and J by 1 base, with 13 bases between them. This CDR3 is CAITRTENTEAFF. For the CDR3, the DNA is TGTGCCATAACAAGGACAGAGAACACTGAAGCTTTCTTT.

The sample holds many counts of this clonotype. The V gene is TRBV24-1, the J gene TRBJ2-5, with 7 positions matching TRBD1. CDR3 length: 17 amino acids. Germline-derived CDR1 and CDR2 are KGHDR and SFDVKD. Trimming at V came to 2 bases and at J to 1 base, leaving 9 bases not matched to a gene. DNA of the CDR3: TGTGCCACCAGTGATTCCCGGGACAGTGGATCCCAAGAGACCCAGTACTTC. Its protein product is CATSDSRDSGSQETQYF.

This clonotype has only a few counts. It is likely a read error: a sequence one base away is far more abundant. This chain joins TRBV11-1 and TRBJ2-1, with D hard to call. The CDR3 has 12 amino acids. From germline, CDR1 is SGHAT and CDR2 FQDESV (reference sequence). The CDR3 nucleotides are TGTGCCAGCAGCCGCAGCGCGAATGGGCAGTTCTTC. This sequence encodes CASSRSANGQFF.

With respect to this clonotype: A read error may be the cause here, since a much bigger clone is one base away. The J gene is TRBJ2-7, the V gene TRBV20-1, with D perhaps matching TRBD2 (5 bases). Per the germline V gene, CDR1 is DFQATT and CDR2 is SNEGSKA (reference sequence). This CDR3 has 11 residues. CDR3 in DNA: TGCAGTGCTAGGGACTCCTACGAGCAGGACTTC. The encoded protein is CSARDSYEQDF.

CDR3 protein: CSARGVGENIQYF. The CDR3 region has the DNA TGCAGTGCTAGAGGAGTGGGGGAAAACATTCAGTACTTC. V usage is TRBV20-1 and J usage is TRBJ2-4, with D perhaps given as TRBD1 or TRBD2 (5 bases each). CDR1 is DFQATT and CDR2 is SNEGSKA in the germline V gene (reference sequence). The CDR3 spans 13 residues. V gave up 1 base and J gave up 5 bases, with 9 bases separating them.

For this clonotype: A much more abundant neighbour one base away suggests this may be a read error. This rearrangement joins TRBV30 to TRBJ2-1; 12 bases align to TRBD2. The CDR3 totals 14 residues. From germline, CDR1 is GTSNPN and CDR2 SVGIG (reference sequence). Trimming removed 5 bases from V and 4 bases from J; junction bases left unmatched: 3. This chain's CDR3 is CAWGTSGRYNEQFF. DNA of the CDR3: TGTGCCTGGGGCACTAGCGGGAGGTACAATGAGCAGTTCTTC.

This clonotype was observed at least ten times. The chain employs TRBV5-1 and TRBJ1-5; the D is unclear. Trimming removed 2 bases from V and 5 bases from J, with 8 bases in between. From germline, CDR1 is SGHRS and CDR2 YFSETQ. This CDR3 has 13 residues. CDR3 loop: CASSFSWDQPQHF. CDR3 in DNA: TGCGCCAGCAGCTTCAGTTGGGATCAGCCCCAGCATTTT.

In this sample, this clonotype turned up many times. This sequence joins TRBV7-9 and TRBJ2-1, with 7 nucleotides matching TRBD2. V shed 5 bases and J 4 bases; nucleotides not matched to a gene: 8. In germline, CDR1 is SEHNR, CDR2 FQNEAQ (reference sequence). This CDR3 is 15 amino acids long. This chain's CDR3 is CASSPRASGYNEQFF. DNA of the CDR3: TGTGCCAGCAGCCCCCGCGCTAGCGGTTACAATGAGCAGTTCTTC.

This clonotype showed up just once. With a much larger clone just one base away, this may be a read error. This chain connects TRBV7-9 to TRBJ1-1, with D possibly matching TRBD1 (6 bases). V was clipped by 8 bases and J by 3 bases, with 13 bases between them. This CDR3 comprises 13 residues. Germline V lookup: CDR1 SEHNR, CDR2 FQNEAQ (reference sequence). The DNA of the CDR3 is TGTGCCAGCTGCTCGACAGGTTACACTGAAGCTTTCTTT. Protein sequence: CASCSTGYTEAFF.

The sample holds many counts of this clonotype. V and J are TRBV4-1 and TRBJ1-2; no clear D. CDR3 length: 14 amino acids. Germline lookup yields CDR1 MGHRA and CDR2 YSYEKL. V shed 1 base and J shed 1 base, with 7 bases lying between them. The CDR3 DNA reads TGCGCCAGCAGCCAAGGAAGGGATAACTATGGCTACACCTTC. Protein sequence: CASSQGRDNYGYTF.

Ten or more counts support this clonotype. The chain employs TRBV20-1 and TRBJ2-3, with TRBD2 matching over 7 bases. The CDR3 has 14 residues. V was pared by 6 bases and J by 1 base, with 7 bases of the junction left unmatched. The V gene's germline CDR1 is DFQATT and CDR2 SNEGSKA (reference sequence). The CDR3 reads CSAPLAPGTDTQYF. The CDR3 DNA sequence: TGCAGTGCCCCACTAGCGCCCGGCACAGATACGCAGTATTTT.

This clonotype was detected many times. At one boundary the junction diverges from the germline segment, which might be a read error. J is TRBJ1-1 and V is TRBV7-3; unclear D gene. This CDR3 has 9 amino acids. Germline assignment: CDR1 SGHTA and CDR2 FQGTGA. CDR3 coding DNA: TGTGCCAGCGGACCGGCTTTGGGATTT. The encoded protein is CASGPALGF. The full variable domain, with the rest looked up from reference TRBV7-3 and TRBJ1-1, is GAGVSQTPSNKVTEKGKYVELRCDPISGHTALYWYRQSLGQGPEFLIYFQGTGAADDSGLPNDRFFAVRPEGSVSTLKIQRTERGDSAVYLCASGPALGFGQGTRLTVV.

The table lists this clonotype with many counts. This chain uses TRBV20-1 with TRBJ2-3; 9 nucleotides match TRBD2. The CDR3 is 15 residues long. Trimming cost V 0 bases and J 6 bases; bases outside gene matches: 7. CDR1 is DFQATT, CDR2 SNEGSKA, per germline (reference sequence). The CDR3: CSAREARGGVDTQYF. The DNA of the CDR3 is TGCAGTGCTAGAGAGGCGCGGGGGGGCGTTGATACGCAGTATTTT.

A note on this clonotype: A much larger clone differs from this one at a single base, so this may be a read error. The rearrangement links TRBV11-2 to TRBJ1-2; D not certain. In germline, CDR1 is SGHAT, CDR2 FQNNGV. The CDR3 spans 14 residues. The CDR3 DNA reads TGTGCCAGCAGCTTAGTTGCGCGAGGCTATGGCCACACCTTC. Residues: CASSLVARGYGHTF.

Many counts were recorded for this clonotype. The rearrangement links TRBV7-2 to TRBJ2-1, with no clear D. Germline V lookup: CDR1 SGHTA, CDR2 FQGNSA. This CDR3 contains 15 residues. Trimming took off 1 base at V and 4 bases at J, with 11 bases between the two ends. The CDR3 region is CASSLVWLGYNEQFF. The CDR3 DNA sequence: TGTGCCAGCAGCTTAGTTTGGCTAGGGTACAATGAGCAGTTCTTC.

This clonotype has ten or more counts. The chain carries TRBV30 and TRBJ2-5; D is undetermined. The CDR3 covers 11 residues. Germline CDR1 reads GTSNPN; CDR2 reads SVGIG (reference sequence). The ends were cut back, 2 bases at V and 0 bases at J, with 1 base in the middle. CDR3 DNA sequence: TGTGCCTGGAGTTACCAAGAGACCCAGTACTTC. This encodes CAWSYQETQYF.

The chain couples TRBV6-5 to TRBJ1-5; no clear D gene. CDR3 length: 13 amino acids. V was shortened by 2 bases and J by 2 bases, with 4 bases between the two germline ends. Per the germline V gene, CDR1 is MNHEY and CDR2 is SVGAGI. CDR3 nucleotide sequence: TGTGCCAGCAGTTACGAACGCAATCAGCCCCAGCATTTT. This codes for CASSYERNQPQHF.

The CDR3 region is CASSGQKSYEQYF. As DNA, the CDR3 is TGTGCCAGCAGCGGGCAGAAGTCCTACGAGCAGTACTTC. The genes are TRBV11-1 and TRBJ2-7; D unresolved. The CDR3 length is 13 residues. From germline, CDR1 is SGHAT and CDR2 FQDESV (reference sequence). V lost 5 bases to trimming and J lost 1 base, with 9 bases between them.

This clonotype has at least ten counts. V gene TRBV3-1 combines with J gene TRBJ2-5, with 9 bases that match TRBD2. Germline values: CDR1 LGHDT, CDR2 YNNKEL (reference sequence). J gave up 2 bases and V 1 base, and 5 bases lay outside the gene matches. CDR3 length equals 16 residues. The CDR3 protein is CASSQGIAGAQETQYF. For the CDR3, the DNA is TGTGCCAGCAGCCAAGGGATAGCGGGGGCTCAAGAGACCCAGTACTTC.